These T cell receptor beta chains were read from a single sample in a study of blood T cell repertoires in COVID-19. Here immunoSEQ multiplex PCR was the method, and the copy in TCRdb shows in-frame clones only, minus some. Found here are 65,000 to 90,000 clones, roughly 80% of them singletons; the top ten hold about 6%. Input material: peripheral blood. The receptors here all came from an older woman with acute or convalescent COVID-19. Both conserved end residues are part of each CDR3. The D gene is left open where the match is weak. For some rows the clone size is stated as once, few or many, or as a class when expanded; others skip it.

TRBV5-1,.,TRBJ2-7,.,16,TGCGCCAGCAGCTTGATGACCGGGGGGCCGGCCTACGAGCAGTACTTC,CASSLMTGGPAYEQYF
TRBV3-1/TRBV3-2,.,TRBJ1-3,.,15,TGTGCCAGCAGCCAGCGGGAACTCTCTGGAAACACCATATATTTT,CASSQRELSGNTIYF
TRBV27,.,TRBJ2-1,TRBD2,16,TGTGCCAGCAGTTCCCTAGCGGGGACCCCCGCCAAGGAGCAGTTCTTC,CASSSLAGTPAKEQFF
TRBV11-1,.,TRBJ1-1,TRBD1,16,TGTGCCAGCAGCTTAGGGGACAGGGGGCGCGGCACTGAAGCTTTCTTT,CASSLGDRGRGTEAFF
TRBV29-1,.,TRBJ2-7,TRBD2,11,TGCAGCGGGCGGGACTACGGCGAGCAGTACTTC,CSGRDYGEQYF
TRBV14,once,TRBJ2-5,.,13,TGTGCCAGCCAGACACACTTACAAGAGACCCAGTACTTC,CASQTHLQETQYF
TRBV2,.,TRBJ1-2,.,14,TGTGCCAGCAGTGAAAACGAACAGAATTATGGCTACACCTTC,CASSENEQNYGYTF
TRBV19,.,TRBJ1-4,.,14,TGTGCCAGTAACTCAGTCGGCGGGGGTGAAAAACTGTTTTTT,CASNSVGGGEKLFF
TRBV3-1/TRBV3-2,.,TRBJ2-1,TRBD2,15,TGTGCCAGCAGCACGGGACTAGCATCTTACAATGAGCAGTTCTTC,CASSTGLASYNEQFF
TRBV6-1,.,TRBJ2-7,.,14,TGTGCCAGCAGTGAAGGGGCTAAGGCCTACGAGCAGTACTTC,CASSEGAKAYEQYF
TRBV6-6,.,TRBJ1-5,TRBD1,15,TGTGCCAGCACCTACGGACAGGGGGCCGATCAGCCCCAGCATTTT,CASTYGQGADQPQHF
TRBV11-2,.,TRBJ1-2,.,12,TGTGCCAGCAGCTCTCCCGGGAATGGCTACACCTTC,CASSSPGNGYTF
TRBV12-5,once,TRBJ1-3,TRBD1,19,TGTGCTAGTGGTTTGCCAACTAGGACAGGGACCTTCTCTGGAAACACCATATATTTT,CASGLPTRTGTFSGNTIYF
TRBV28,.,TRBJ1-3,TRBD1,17,TGTGCCAGCAGGTCGTCACAGGGGGCAACCTCTGGAAACACCATATATTTT,CASRSSQGATSGNTIYF
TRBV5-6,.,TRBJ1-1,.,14,TGTGCCAGCAGCTTGTGGGGGACAACTTCTGAAGCTTTCTTT,CASSLWGTTSEAFF
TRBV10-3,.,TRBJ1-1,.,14,TGTGCCATCAGTGATGGGGGGGGGAACACTGAAGCTTTCTTT,CAISDGGGNTEAFF
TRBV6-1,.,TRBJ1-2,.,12,TGTGCCAGCAGTGAGCCAGGCTATGGCTACACCTTC,CASSEPGYGYTF
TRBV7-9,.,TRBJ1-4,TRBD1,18,TGTGCCAGCAGCTACGGACAGGCCCGGCAGGTTAATAATGAAAAACTGTTTTTT,CASSYGQARQVNNEKLFF
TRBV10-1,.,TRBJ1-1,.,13,TGCGCCAGCAGCGCAGGGTCGAACACTGAAGCTTTCTTT,CASSAGSNTEAFF
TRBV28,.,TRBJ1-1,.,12,TGTGCCAGCAGTTCTTTTGCGAATAAAGCTTTCTTT,CASSSFANKAFF
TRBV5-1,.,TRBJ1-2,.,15,TGCGCCAGCAGCTTGGACGCAGGGGCCAGCTATGGCTACACCTTC,CASSLDAGASYGYTF
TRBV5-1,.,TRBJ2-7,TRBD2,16,TGCGCCAGCAGCCCGTCACTAGCGGGTACCTCCTACGAGCAGTACTTC,CASSPSLAGTSYEQYF
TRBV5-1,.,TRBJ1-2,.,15,TGCGCCAGCAGCGTTACAGGAAGCCTCGACTATGGCTACACCTTC,CASSVTGSLDYGYTF
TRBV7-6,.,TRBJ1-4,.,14,TGTGCCAGCAGCTTGGGCAGGGGTCTGGAAAAACTGTTTTTT,CASSLGRGLEKLFF
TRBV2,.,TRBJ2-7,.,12,TGTGCCAGCAGTGAAGTCGCCTACGAGCAGTACTTC,CASSEVAYEQYF
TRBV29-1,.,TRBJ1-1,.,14,TGCAGCGTCGAGATCAGGCTAGGGAGCGCTGAAGCTTTCTTT,CSVEIRLGSAEAFF
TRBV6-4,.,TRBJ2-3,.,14,TGTGCCAGCAGTCCCCGTACGGGGACAGATACGCAGTATTTT,CASSPRTGTDTQYF
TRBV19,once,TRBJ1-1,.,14,TGTGCCAGTAGTATGAGAGGGGGGAACACTGAAGCTTTCTTT,CASSMRGGNTEAFF
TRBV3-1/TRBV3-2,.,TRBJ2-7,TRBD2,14,TGTGCCAGCAGCCAGTGGACTAGCGGATACGAGCAGTACTTC,CASSQWTSGYEQYF
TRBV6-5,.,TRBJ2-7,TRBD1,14,TGTGCCAGCAGTTACTTCGGACAGGCCTACGAGCAGTACTTC,CASSYFGQAYEQYF
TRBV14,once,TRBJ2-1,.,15,TGTGCCAGCAGCCAGGAGGGGACTTCCTACAATGAGCAGTTCTTC,CASSQEGTSYNEQFF
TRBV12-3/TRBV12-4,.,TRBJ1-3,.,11,TGTGCCAGCAGCTGGCGGAACACCATATATTTT,CASSWRNTIYF
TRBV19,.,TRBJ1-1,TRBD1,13,TGTGCCAGTAGGACAGGGAGAAACACTGAAGCTTTCTTT,CASRTGRNTEAFF
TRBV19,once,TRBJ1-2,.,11,TGTGCCAGTGTGGGCCCCAGGGGCTACACCTTC,CASVGPRGYTF
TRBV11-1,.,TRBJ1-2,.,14,TGTGCCAGCAGCCCCGTCGGGTCCCAATATGGCTACACCTTC,CASSPVGSQYGYTF
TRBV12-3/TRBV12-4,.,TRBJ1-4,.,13,TGTGCCAGCAGGTCTGAGGCGGCTGAAAAACTGTTTTTT,CASRSEAAEKLFF
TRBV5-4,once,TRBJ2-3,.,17,TGTGCCAGCAGCTTGGCCGGCGGAGGGGGCGCGGCAGATACGCAGTATTTT,CASSLAGGGGAADTQYF
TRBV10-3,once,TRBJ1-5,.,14,TGTGCCATCAGTGAGTCGGTGGGAGACCAGCCCCAGCATTTT,CAISESVGDQPQHF
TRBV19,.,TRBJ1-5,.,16,TGTGCCAGTAGTATAATCGGAGCAAACAGCAATCAGCCCCAGCATTTT,CASSIIGANSNQPQHF
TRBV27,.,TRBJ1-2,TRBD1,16,TGTGCCAGCAGTCCTCATTCGACAGGGCTTAACTATGGCTACACCTTC,CASSPHSTGLNYGYTF
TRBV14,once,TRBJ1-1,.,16,TGTGCCAGCAGCCGCCGGGGGGCCACCTCACTCACTGAAGCTTTCTTT,CASSRRGATSLTEAFF
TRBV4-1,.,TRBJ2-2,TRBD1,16,TGCGCCAGCACTTTCGGCAGGGGGATGAACACCGGGGAGCTGTTTTTT,CASTFGRGMNTGELFF
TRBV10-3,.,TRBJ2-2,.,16,TGTGCCATCAGTCCCTCCTACGGGGGAGGCACCGGGGAGCTGTTTTTT,CAISPSYGGGTGELFF
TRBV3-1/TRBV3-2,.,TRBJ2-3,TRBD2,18,TGTGCCAGCAGCCAAGGGACTAGCGGCACACCTAGCACAGATACGCAGTATTTT,CASSQGTSGTPSTDTQYF
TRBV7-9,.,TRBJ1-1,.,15,TGTGCCAGCAGCACCCCCGACAGGATGAACACTGAAGCTTTCTTT,CASSTPDRMNTEAFF
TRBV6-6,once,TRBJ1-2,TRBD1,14,TGTGCCAGCAGTCGTCCGGGACAGGAGGTTGGCTACACCTTC,CASSRPGQEVGYTF
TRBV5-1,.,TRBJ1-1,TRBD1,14,TGCGCCAGCAGCCAGGGACAGGTGGACACTGAAGCTTTCTTT,CASSQGQVDTEAFF
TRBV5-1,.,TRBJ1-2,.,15,TGCGCCAGCAGCTTGGTTGAGGGGACAAAGTATGGCTACACCTTC,CASSLVEGTKYGYTF
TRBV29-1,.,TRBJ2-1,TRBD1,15,TGCAGCGTTGATCGTGGACAGGGCTCCTACAATGAGCAGTTCTTC,CSVDRGQGSYNEQFF
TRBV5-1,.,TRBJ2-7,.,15,TGCGCCAGCAGCCTGAGGACAGCCGCCCTGAACGAGCAGTACTTC,CASSLRTAALNEQYF
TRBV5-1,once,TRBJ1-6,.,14,TGCGCCAGCAGCTTGGGAGGGTTCGATTCACCCCTCCACTTT,CASSLGGFDSPLHF
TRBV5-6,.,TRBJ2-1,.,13,TGTGCCAGCAGCTTGGACGCGGGCAATGAGCAGTTCTTC,CASSLDAGNEQFF
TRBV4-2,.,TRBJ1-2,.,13,TGTGCCAGCAGCCAAAGAGGGTTCTATGGCTACACCTTC,CASSQRGFYGYTF
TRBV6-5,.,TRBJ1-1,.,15,TGTGCCAGCAGTTACGCCGTTACAGGGTATGCTGAAGCTTTCTTT,CASSYAVTGYAEAFF
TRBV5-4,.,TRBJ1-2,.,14,TGTGCCAGCAGCCTTGGAGGGGAGGACTATGGCTACACCTTC,CASSLGGEDYGYTF